This T cell receptor (beta chain) was obtained from a study of cytomegalovirus exposure and HLA in healthy donors. Study-wide background: Roughly 85 million unique TCRs from HLA-typed donors were held in an early release of data. Study observations and caveats: Specific recognition of CMV antigens was confirmed in vitro for three chains (all CMV-associated). Cytomegalovirus-associated status was assigned to roughly 160 TCR beta chains. It was likely that a cluster of highly shared sequence variants was a sequencing artifact.

The PCR used 60 Vbeta and 13 Jbeta primers. Here immunoSEQ multiplex PCR was the method, and the copy in TCRdb shows in-frame clones only, minus some. This table has fewer than 200,000 clones, under 80% appearing once. Of note for this clone: Its antigen is unidentified.

There are 16 residues in the CDR3. V lost 5 bases and J 0 bases, leaving 15 bases between the germline ends. CDR1 is SGHTA and CDR2 is FQGNSA in the germline V gene. The J gene is TRBJ2-3, the V gene TRBV7-2, with D tentatively TRBD2 (6 bases). The sequence was collected from a man in his forties or fifties in good health and CMV-seronegative. The sequencing input was PBMCs. In DNA form, the CDR3 reads TGTGCCAGCAGCCCCGTCCGGGAGCGGAGCACAGATACGCAGTATTTT. Encoded protein: CASSPVRERSTDTQYF.